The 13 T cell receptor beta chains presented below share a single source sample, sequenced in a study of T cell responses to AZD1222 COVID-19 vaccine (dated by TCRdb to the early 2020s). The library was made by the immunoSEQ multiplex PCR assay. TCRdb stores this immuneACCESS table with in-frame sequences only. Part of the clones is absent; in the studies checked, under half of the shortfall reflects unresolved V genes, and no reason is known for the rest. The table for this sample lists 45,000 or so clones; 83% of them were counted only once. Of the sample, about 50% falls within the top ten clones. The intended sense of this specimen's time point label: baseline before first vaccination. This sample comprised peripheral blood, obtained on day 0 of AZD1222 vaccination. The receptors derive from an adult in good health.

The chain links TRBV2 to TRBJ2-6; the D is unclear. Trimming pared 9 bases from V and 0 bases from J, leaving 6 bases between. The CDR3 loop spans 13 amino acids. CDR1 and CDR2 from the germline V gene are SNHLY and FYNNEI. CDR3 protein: CASQTSGANVLTF. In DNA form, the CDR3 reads TGTGCCAGTCAGACCTCTGGGGCCAACGTCCTGACTTTC.

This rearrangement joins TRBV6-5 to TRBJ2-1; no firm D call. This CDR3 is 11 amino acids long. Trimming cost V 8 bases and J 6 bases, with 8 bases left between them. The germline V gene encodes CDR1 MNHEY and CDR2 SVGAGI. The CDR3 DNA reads TGTGCCAGCGGCGACGCCAATGAGCAGTTCTTC. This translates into CASGDANEQFF.

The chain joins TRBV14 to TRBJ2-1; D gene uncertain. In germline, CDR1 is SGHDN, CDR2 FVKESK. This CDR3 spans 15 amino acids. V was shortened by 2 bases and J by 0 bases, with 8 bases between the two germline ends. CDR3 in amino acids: CASSQNPGSYNEQFF. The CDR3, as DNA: TGTGCCAGCAGCCAAAACCCGGGCTCCTACAATGAGCAGTTCTTC.

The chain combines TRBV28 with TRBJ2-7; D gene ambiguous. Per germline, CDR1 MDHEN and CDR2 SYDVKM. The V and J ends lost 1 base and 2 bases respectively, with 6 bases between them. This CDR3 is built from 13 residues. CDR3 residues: CASSLSGAYEQYF. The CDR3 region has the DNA TGTGCCAGCAGTTTATCTGGCGCCTACGAGCAGTACTTC.

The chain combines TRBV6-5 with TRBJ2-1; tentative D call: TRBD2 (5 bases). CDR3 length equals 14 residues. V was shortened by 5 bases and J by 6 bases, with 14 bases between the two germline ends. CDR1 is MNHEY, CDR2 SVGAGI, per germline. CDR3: CASSPGIMGNEQFF. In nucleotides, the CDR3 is TGTGCCAGCAGTCCCGGGATTATGGGCAATGAGCAGTTCTTC.

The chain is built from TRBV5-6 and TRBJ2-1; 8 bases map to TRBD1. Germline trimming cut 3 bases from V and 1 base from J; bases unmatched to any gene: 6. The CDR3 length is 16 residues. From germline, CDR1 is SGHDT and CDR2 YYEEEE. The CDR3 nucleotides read TGTGCCAGCAGCTCCCTCCGGGACAGGTCCTACAATGAGCAGTTCTTC. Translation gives CASSSLRDRSYNEQFF.

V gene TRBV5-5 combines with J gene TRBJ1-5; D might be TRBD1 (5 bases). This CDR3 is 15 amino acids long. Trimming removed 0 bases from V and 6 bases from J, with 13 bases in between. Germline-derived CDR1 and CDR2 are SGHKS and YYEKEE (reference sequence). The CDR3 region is CASSLGAGISQPQHF. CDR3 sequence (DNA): TGTGCCAGCAGCTTGGGGGCAGGGATTAGTCAGCCCCAGCATTTT. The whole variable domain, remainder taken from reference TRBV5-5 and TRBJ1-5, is DAGVTQSPTHLIKTRGQQVTLRCSPISGHKSVSWYQQVLGQGPQFIFQYYEKEERGRGNFPDRFSARQFPNYSSELNVNALLLGDSALYLCASSLGAGISQPQHFGDGTRLSIL.

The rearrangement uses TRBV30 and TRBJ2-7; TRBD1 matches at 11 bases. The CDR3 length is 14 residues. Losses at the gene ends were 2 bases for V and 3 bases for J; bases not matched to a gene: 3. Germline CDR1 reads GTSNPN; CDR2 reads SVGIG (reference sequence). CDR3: CAWSTGTGGYEQYF. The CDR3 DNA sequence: TGTGCCTGGAGTACCGGGACAGGGGGCTACGAGCAGTACTTC.

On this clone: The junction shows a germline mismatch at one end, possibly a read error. CDR3 nucleotides: TGTGCCTGGAGTGGAGACTCATACTACGGCTACACCTTC. It translates to CAWSGDSYYGYTF. V usage is TRBV30 and J usage is TRBJ1-2; D unresolved. Germline V gives CDR1 GTSNPN, CDR2 SVGIG (reference sequence). This CDR3 is 13 amino acids long.

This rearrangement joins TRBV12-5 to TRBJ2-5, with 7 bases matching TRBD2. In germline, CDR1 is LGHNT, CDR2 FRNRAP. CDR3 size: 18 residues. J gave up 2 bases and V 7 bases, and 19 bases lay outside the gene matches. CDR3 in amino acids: CASAFRAWEAGAQETQYF. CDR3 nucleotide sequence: TGTGCTAGTGCCTTTAGGGCGTGGGAGGCGGGAGCACAAGAGACCCAGTACTTC.

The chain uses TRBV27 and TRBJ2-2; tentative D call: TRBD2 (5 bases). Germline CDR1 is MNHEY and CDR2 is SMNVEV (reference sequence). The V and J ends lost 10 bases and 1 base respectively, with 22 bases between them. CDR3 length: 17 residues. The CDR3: CATSPGYYNGNTGELFF. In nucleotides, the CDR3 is TGTGCCACCAGCCCGGGGTATTATAACGGGAACACCGGGGAGCTGTTTTTT.

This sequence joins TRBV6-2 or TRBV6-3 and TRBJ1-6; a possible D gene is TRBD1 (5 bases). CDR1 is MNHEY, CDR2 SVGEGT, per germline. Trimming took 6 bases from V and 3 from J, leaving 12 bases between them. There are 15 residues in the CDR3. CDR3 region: CASSDVGVYNSPLHF. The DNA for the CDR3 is TGTGCCAGCAGCGACGTGGGGGTCTATAATTCACCCCTCCACTTT.

Here the CDR3 reads CASRGAYWAYGYTF. The CDR3 region has the DNA TGTGCCAGCAGGGGGGCATATTGGGCCTATGGCTACACCTTC. V is TRBV28 and J is TRBJ1-2, with TRBD1 as a possible D gene (6 bases). The CDR3 consists of 14 residues. With 6 bases removed from V and 4 bases from J, the gap between germline ends came to 15 bases. In germline, CDR1 is MDHEN, CDR2 SYDVKM.